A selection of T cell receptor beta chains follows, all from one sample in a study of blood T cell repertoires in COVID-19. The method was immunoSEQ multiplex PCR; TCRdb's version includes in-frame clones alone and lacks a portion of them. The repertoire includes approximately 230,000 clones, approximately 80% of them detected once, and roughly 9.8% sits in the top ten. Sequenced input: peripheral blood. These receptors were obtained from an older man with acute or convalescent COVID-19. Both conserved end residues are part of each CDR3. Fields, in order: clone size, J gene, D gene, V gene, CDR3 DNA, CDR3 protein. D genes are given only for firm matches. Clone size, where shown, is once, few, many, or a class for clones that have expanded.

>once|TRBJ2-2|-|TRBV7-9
TGTGCCAGCAGCCCCCGGGGCACCGGGGAGCTGTTTTTT
CASSPRGTGELFF
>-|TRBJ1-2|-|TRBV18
TGTGCCAGCTCACCACGCCAGGGGACCTATGGCTACACCTTC
CASSPRQGTYGYTF
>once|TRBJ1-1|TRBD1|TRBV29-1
TGCAGCGTTGGACAGGGGCAATACACTGAAGCTTTCTTT
CSVGQGQYTEAFF
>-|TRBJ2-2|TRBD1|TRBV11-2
TGTGCCAGCAGCAGATCCGGGACAGGGGCGCGGGGGGAGCTGTTTTTT
CASSRSGTGARGELFF
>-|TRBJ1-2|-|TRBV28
TGTGCCAGCAGTTTAGACAGGCTCTATGGCTACACCTTC
CASSLDRLYGYTF
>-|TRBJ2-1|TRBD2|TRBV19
TGTGCCAGTAGTCGGACTAGCGGAAGTTATGGTGAGCAGTTCTTC
CASSRTSGSYGEQFF
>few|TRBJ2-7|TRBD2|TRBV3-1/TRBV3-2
TGTGCCAGCAGCCAAGACGGAGCGGGAGGCCTAATTGGCGAGCAGTACTTC
CASSQDGAGGLIGEQYF
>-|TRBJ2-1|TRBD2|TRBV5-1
TGCGCCAGCAGCTTGGCGGGACTAGCGGGAGATGAGCAGTTCTTC
CASSLAGLAGDEQFF
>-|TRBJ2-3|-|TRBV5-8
TGTGCCAGCATCGGTAGGGGGAGAACAGATACGCAGTATTTT
CASIGRGRTDTQYF
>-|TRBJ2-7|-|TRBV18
TGTGCCAGCTCACCTCCCGGTCGTGGCGAGCAGTACTTC
CASSPPGRGEQYF
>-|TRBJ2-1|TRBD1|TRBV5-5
TGTGCCAGCAGCTTGGTAACGGGACAGGGGGCTAACAATGAGCAGTTCTTC
CASSLVTGQGANNEQFF
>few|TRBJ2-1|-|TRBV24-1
TGTGCCACCAGCGAGAACGGGATATACAATGAGCAGTTCTTC
CATSENGIYNEQFF
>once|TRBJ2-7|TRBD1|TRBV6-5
TGTGCCAGCAGGGACAGGGTAGGAGAGCAGTACTTC
CASRDRVGEQYF
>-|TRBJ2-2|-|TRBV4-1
TGCGCCAGCAGCCCCGGGACTCTCTACGGGGAGCTGTTTTTT
CASSPGTLYGELFF
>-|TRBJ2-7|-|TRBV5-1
TGCGCCAGCAGTTCGGACAGATCCACCACGGGGCTCTACGAGCAGTACTTC
CASSSDRSTTGLYEQYF
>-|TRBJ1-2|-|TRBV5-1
TGCGCCAGCAGCTTAACAGATACAAACTATGGCTACACCTTC
CASSLTDTNYGYTF
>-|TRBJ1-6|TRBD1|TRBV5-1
TGCGCCAGCAGCCCTCCGGACAGGGGGTATAATTCACCCCTCCACTTT
CASSPPDRGYNSPLHF
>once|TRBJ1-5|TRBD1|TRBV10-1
TGCGCCAGCTCCAGACAGGGGATCAATCAGCCCCAGCATTTT
CASSRQGINQPQHF
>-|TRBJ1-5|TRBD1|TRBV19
TGTGCCAGTACCCCGACAGGGGCCAATCAGCCCCAGCATTTT
CASTPTGANQPQHF
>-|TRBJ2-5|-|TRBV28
TGTGCCAGCAGTGAAGGGGTCGAAGAGACCCAGTACTTC
CASSEGVEETQYF
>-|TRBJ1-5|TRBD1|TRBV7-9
TGTGCCAGCAGCTACGGACAGGGGGCCCAGCATTTT
CASSYGQGAQHF
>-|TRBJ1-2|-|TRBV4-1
TGCGCCAGCAGCCCTGGAGGGGTAACGGCGTACCGCTATGGCTACACCTTC
CASSPGGVTAYRYGYTF
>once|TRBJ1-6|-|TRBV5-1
TGCGCCAGCAGCTTGGAGCGGCAGCCTAATTCACCCCTCCACTTT
CASSLERQPNSPLHF
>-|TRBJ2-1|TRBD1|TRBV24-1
TGTGCCACCAGTGATTGGGTCCCGGGACAGTTAAATGAGCAGTTCTTC
CATSDWVPGQLNEQFF
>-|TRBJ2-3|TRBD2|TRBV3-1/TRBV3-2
TGTGCCAGCAGCCCATTAGCGGGGGGGAGCACAGATACGCAGTATTTT
CASSPLAGGSTDTQYF
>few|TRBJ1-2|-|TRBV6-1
TGTGCCAGCAGTGAAACAGCTATCTATGGCTACACCTTC
CASSETAIYGYTF
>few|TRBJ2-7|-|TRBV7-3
TGTGCCAGCAGCTTAACGTCGGACTACCTTCACGAGCAGTACTTC
CASSLTSDYLHEQYF
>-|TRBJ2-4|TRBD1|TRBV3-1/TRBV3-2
TGTGCCAGCAGCCCACAGGGGGCTGAGGACATTCAGTACTTC
CASSPQGAEDIQYF